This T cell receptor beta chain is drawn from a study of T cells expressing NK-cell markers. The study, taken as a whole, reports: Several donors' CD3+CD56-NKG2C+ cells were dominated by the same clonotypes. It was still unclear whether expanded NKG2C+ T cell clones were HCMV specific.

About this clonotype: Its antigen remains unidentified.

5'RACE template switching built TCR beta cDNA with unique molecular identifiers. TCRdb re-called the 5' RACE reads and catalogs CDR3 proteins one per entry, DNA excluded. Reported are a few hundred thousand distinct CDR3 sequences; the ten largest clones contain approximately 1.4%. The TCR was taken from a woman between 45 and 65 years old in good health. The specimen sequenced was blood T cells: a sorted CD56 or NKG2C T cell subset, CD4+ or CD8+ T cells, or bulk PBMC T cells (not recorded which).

The CDR3 region is CASSSSWTSPTAFF. The rearrangement joins TRBV12-3 or TRBV12-4 to TRBJ1-1. The CDR3 has 14 amino acids.